This T cell receptor beta chain was found in a study of T cell responses to AZD1222 COVID-19 vaccine. Study background: The analysis combined second doses at about 4 or about 12 weeks.

The germline gives CDR1 ENHRY, CDR2 SYGVKD. Losses at the gene ends were 6 bases for V and 5 bases for J; bases not matched to a gene: 8. CDR3 length equals 14 residues. On this clone: Its cognate antigen is unknown.

Study conclusions and caveats: Unmutated variant regions are reportedly the target of nearly half of TCRs that are spike-specific.

TCRdb's table, derived via immunoSEQ multiplex PCR, lists solely in-frame clones and lacks some. The table records 150,000 to 200,000 clones, approximately 93% of them present only once. V gene TRBV10-3 combines with J gene TRBJ1-1; TRBD1 matches 8 bases. This clonotype was obtained from an adult in good health. Sequenced here: peripheral blood, sampled on day 0 of AZD1222 vaccination. CDR3 DNA: TGTGCCATCAGGAAACAGGGGGTAGGGACTGAAGCTTTCTTT. Translated: CAIRKQGVGTEAFF.